One sample yielded the 20 T cell receptor beta chains listed below, sequenced in a study of CD8+CD57+ T cells in acquired aplastic anemia. The TCR beta profiling, which covered VDJ combination and CDR3 sequence, was carried out using genomic DNA as the template. TCRdb reprocessed the reads via MiXCR and lists one record per CDR3 protein. The repertoire consists of about 190,000 distinct CDR3 sequences, with about half occurring once and the leading ten covering approximately 16%. Sequenced material: sorted CD4+, CD8+, or CD8+CD57+ T cells (not recorded which) from PBMCs. Receptors originate from a human donor in good health, serving as a control.

This clonotype was observed many times. This rearrangement joins TRBV19 to TRBJ1-2, with TRBD1 matching over 7 bases. The J segment lost 5 bases and the V segment lost 3 bases, leaving 15 bases of the junction unmatched. The CDR3 totals 17 residues. Per the germline V gene, CDR1 is LNHDA and CDR2 is SQIVND (reference sequence). CDR3 sequence: CASSISPSQGGAYGYTF. CDR3 bases: TGTGCCAGTAGTATCTCTCCCTCGCAGGGGGGCGCTTATGGCTACACCTTC.

Of note for this clonotype: Given a much more abundant clone one base away, this may be a read error. The V and J genes are TRBV24-1 and TRBJ2-7; possibly TRBD1 for D (7 bases). The germline CDR1 and CDR2 sequences are KGHDR and SFDVKD. The ends were cut back, 5 bases at V and 4 bases at J, with 11 bases in the middle. This CDR3 has 13 residues. CDR3 nucleotide sequence: TGTGCCACCAGTGGGGGGGACAGATACGAGCAGTACTTC. Residues: CATSGGDRYEQYF.

With respect to this clonotype: The junction differs from germline at one of its ends, possibly a read error. The chain combines TRBV2 with TRBJ1-4, with no clear D. Germline V lookup: CDR1 SNHLY, CDR2 FYNNEI. The length of the CDR3 is 12 residues. Here the CDR3 reads CASSGYSEKPFF. The DNA for the CDR3 is TGTGCCAGCAGTGGTTATAGTGAAAAACCGTTTTTT.

This clonotype was picked up many times. The chain has TRBV11-2 and TRBJ2-7; D ambiguous. Looked up from germline, CDR1 is SGHAT and CDR2 is FQNNGV. This CDR3 comprises 11 residues. The germline V and J ends were trimmed by 4 bases and 3 bases, with 4 bases remaining between them. The CDR3 spells CASSSHYEQYF. CDR3 nucleotides: TGTGCCAGCAGCTCTCACTACGAGCAGTACTTC. The full variable domain, completed using reference TRBV11-2 and TRBJ2-7, is EAGVAQSPRYKIIEKRQSVAFWCNPISGHATLYWYQQILGQGPKLLIQFQNNGVVDDSQLPKDRFSAERLKGVDSTLKIQPAKLEDSAVYLCASSSHYEQYFGPGTRLTVT.

This sequence joins TRBV5-1 and TRBJ2-6; D possibly corresponds to TRBD1 (6 bases). V was shortened by 3 bases and J by 0 bases, with 13 bases between the two germline ends. This CDR3 is built from 17 residues. CDR1 is SGHRS and CDR2 is YFSETQ in the germline V gene. The CDR3 coding sequence is TGCGCCAGCAGCTGGTGGGACATTTACTCTGGGGCCAACGTCCTGACTTTC. Protein product: CASSWWDIYSGANVLTF.

Ten or more counts support this clonotype. This chain uses TRBV2 with TRBJ1-4; D uncertain. The CDR3 spans 14 residues. Trimming stripped 2 bases from V and 6 bases from J, with 10 bases between. Germline V gene data show CDR1 as SNHLY and CDR2 as FYNNEI. The CDR3 sequence: CASSERGLDEKLFF. The CDR3, as DNA: TGTGCCAGCAGTGAAAGAGGGTTAGATGAAAAACTGTTTTTT. Supplemented by reference TRBV2 and TRBJ1-4, the full variable domain reads EPEVTQTPSHQVTQMGQEVILRCVPISNHLYFYWYRQILGQKVEFLVSFYNNEISEKSEIFDDQFSVERPDGSNFTLKIRSTKLEDSAMYFCASSERGLDEKLFFGSGTQLSVL.

This clonotype was found many times. This chain links TRBV19 with TRBJ1-4; D ambiguous. The CDR3 contains 10 residues. V was shortened by 7 bases and J by 15 bases, with 12 bases between the two germline ends. CDR1 and CDR2 (germline): LNHDA, SQIVND (reference sequence). Here the CDR3 DNA reads TGTGCCAGTAATAGCGGATCGATGTTTTTT. The encoded protein is CASNSGSMFF.

The chain has TRBV7-9 and TRBJ2-7; D gene unclear. The CDR3 totals 15 residues. The V end was cut by 5 bases, the J end by 2 bases, with 16 bases between. Germline CDR1 is SEHNR and CDR2 is FQNEAQ (reference sequence). CDR3 in amino acids: CASSPSSVGPYEQYF. The DNA for the CDR3 is TGTGCCAGCAGCCCCTCCTCGGTGGGTCCCTACGAGCAGTACTTC. Using reference TRBV7-9 and TRBJ2-7 for the parts outside the CDR3, the full variable domain is DTGVSQNPRHKITKRGQNVTFRCDPISEHNRLYWYRQTLGQGPEFLTYFQNEAQLEKSRLLSDRFSAERPKGSFSTLEIQRTEQGDSAMYLCASSPSSVGPYEQYFGPGTRLTVT.

This clonotype was detected many times. This rearrangement joins TRBV7-9 to TRBJ2-7; 7 positions agree with TRBD1. Germline trimming cut 1 base from V and 5 bases from J; bases unmatched to any gene: 32. From germline, CDR1 is SEHNR and CDR2 FQNEAQ (reference sequence). The CDR3 has 23 amino acids. The CDR3 coding sequence is TGTGCCAGCAGCTTAGGCTTGGCGGCGACAGGGACAATTCTCCCACAATTGTTCAACGAGCAGTACTTC. Translation: CASSLGLAATGTILPQLFNEQYF. The full variable domain, completed using reference TRBV7-9 and TRBJ2-7, is DTGVSQNPRHKITKRGQNVTFRCDPISEHNRLYWYRQTLGQGPEFLTYFQNEAQLEKSRLLSDRFSAERPKGSFSTLEIQRTEQGDSAMYLCASSLGLAATGTILPQLFNEQYFGPGTRLTVT.

The J gene is TRBJ2-3, the V gene TRBV7-6; perhaps TRBD2 as D (6 bases). The germline gives CDR1 SGHVS, CDR2 FNYEAQ. V was cut by 1 base and J by 2 bases, with 7 bases left in between. This CDR3 is built from 14 residues. CDR3 in DNA: TGTGCCAGCAGCTTAGGGGGGGTCACAGATACGCAGTATTTT. Residues: CASSLGGVTDTQYF.

The gene calls are TRBV29-1 and TRBJ1-1; 7 bases align to TRBD1. Looked up from germline, CDR1 is SQVTM and CDR2 is ANQGSEA. Trimming took 5 bases from V and 9 from J; bases not matched to a gene: 18. The CDR3 runs 15 residues. The CDR3 region has the DNA TGCAGCGTTAAAAGACAGGGTATTACAGGGCCGCAAGCTTTCTTT. As protein: CSVKRQGITGPQAFF.

The genes are TRBV9 and TRBJ2-5; 11 positions match TRBD2. After removal of 1 base from V and 7 bases from J, the junction contained 15 bases not matched to a gene. The germline V gene has CDR1 SGDLS and CDR2 YYNGEE. CDR3 length equals 18 residues. The CDR3 DNA follows: TGTGCCAGCAGCGTACATCCTAGCGGGGGGAGCAGAAACGGGACCCAGTACTTC. Translating gives CASSVHPSGGSRNGTQYF.

The V call is TRBV2, the J call TRBJ2-3; possible D gene TRBD1, 6 bases. Looked up from germline, CDR1 is SNHLY and CDR2 is FYNNEI. This CDR3 contains 13 residues. V was trimmed by 7 bases and J by 10 bases, leaving 18 bases between them. CDR3 DNA: TGTGCCAGCACCAGGGGATCCTTGGGTGCGCAGTATTTT. Its translation: CASTRGSLGAQYF.

This clonotype appeared a single time. V and J are TRBV7-2 and TRBJ1-4; D is possibly TRBD1 (5 bases). In germline, CDR1 is SGHTA, CDR2 FQGNSA. V was pared by 7 bases and J by 2 bases, with 14 bases between. The CDR3 has 15 amino acids. The CDR3 coding sequence is TGTGCCAGCACCCTTGGGGGGGTCACTAATGAAAAACTGTTTTTT. This sequence encodes CASTLGGVTNEKLFF.

About this clonotype: Germline and junction disagree at one end, which may indicate a read error. The V and J genes are TRBV20-1 and TRBJ2-1; tentative D call: TRBD2 (7 bases). Germline CDR1 and CDR2: DFQATT and SNEGSKA (reference sequence). This CDR3 has 16 amino acids. CDR3 nucleotide sequence: TGCAGTGCTCAATCACCGGGGGGCCTCTCCTACAACGAGCAGTTCTTC. Translation gives CSAQSPGGLSYNEQFF.

The rearrangement uses TRBV29-1 and TRBJ1-2, with TRBD1 matching over 9 bases. CDR1 is SQVTM, CDR2 ANQGSEA, per germline. J was trimmed by 3 bases and V by 4 bases; bases with no gene match: 9. The CDR3 is 15 amino acids. The CDR3 reads CSVAPGQGIDYGYTF. The CDR3 DNA reads as TGCAGCGTTGCCCCGGGACAGGGTATCGACTATGGCTACACCTTC.

This sequence joins TRBV20-1 and TRBJ2-3, with D possibly being TRBD2 (7 bases). Trimming took off 3 bases at V and 11 bases at J, with 27 bases between the two ends. Germline V CDR1 and CDR2: DFQATT, SNEGSKA (reference sequence). This CDR3 has 16 residues. In nucleotides, the CDR3 is TGCAGTGCTAGTAGTATTAGGGGGAGGGCCTACAATGAGCAGTATTTT. Its translation: CSASSIRGRAYNEQYF.

The gene calls are TRBV7-2 and TRBJ2-1, with 9 bases aligning to TRBD2. V shed 4 bases and J 10 bases; nucleotides not matched to a gene: 8. This CDR3 region has 14 residues. Germline V lookup: CDR1 SGHTA, CDR2 FQGNSA. Written as DNA, the CDR3 is TGTGCCAGCAGCTCCAGCGGGGGGCAGCGGGAGCAGTTCTTC. Amino acids: CASSSSGGQREQFF.

This clonotype occurred once. One junction end does not reproduce the germline sequence, and a read error may be involved. The V call is TRBV15, the J call TRBJ1-6, with D tentatively TRBD1 (6 bases). The germline gives CDR1 LNHNV, CDR2 YYDKDF (reference sequence). The CDR3 loop spans 16 amino acids. CDR3 nucleotide sequence: TGTGTCACCAGCAGAGGCACAGGGCTGAGTAATTCACCCCTCCACTTT. Translating it yields CVTSRGTGLSNSPLHF.

The chain employs TRBV19 and TRBJ1-3; 8 bases fit TRBD1. The V gene's germline CDR1 is LNHDA and CDR2 SQIVND (reference sequence). The junction had 7 bases not matched to a gene; V was cut back by 8 bases and J by 1 base. The CDR3 covers 15 residues. DNA of the CDR3: TGTGCCAGTGGGACAGGAGGAGGTTCTGGAAACACCATATATTTT. This encodes CASGTGGGSGNTIYF.